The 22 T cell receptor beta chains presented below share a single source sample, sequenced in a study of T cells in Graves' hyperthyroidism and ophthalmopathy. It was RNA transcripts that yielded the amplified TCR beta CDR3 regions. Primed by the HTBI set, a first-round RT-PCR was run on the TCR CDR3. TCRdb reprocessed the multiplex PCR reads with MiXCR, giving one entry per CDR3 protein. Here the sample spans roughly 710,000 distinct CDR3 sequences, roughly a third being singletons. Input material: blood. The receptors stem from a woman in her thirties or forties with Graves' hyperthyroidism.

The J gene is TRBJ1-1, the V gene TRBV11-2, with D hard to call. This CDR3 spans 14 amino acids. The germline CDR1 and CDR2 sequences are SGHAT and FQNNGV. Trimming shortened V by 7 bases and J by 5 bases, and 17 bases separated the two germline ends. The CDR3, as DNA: TGTGCCAGCAACCAAGCGGCCCGGCGGACTGAAGCTTTCTTT. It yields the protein CASNQAARRTEAFF.

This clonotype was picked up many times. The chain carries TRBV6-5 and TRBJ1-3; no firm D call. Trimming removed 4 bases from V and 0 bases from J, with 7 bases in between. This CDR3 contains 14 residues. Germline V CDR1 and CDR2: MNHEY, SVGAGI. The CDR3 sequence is CASSSISSGNTIYF. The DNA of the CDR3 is TGTGCCAGCAGTTCCATCTCCTCTGGAAACACCATATATTTT.

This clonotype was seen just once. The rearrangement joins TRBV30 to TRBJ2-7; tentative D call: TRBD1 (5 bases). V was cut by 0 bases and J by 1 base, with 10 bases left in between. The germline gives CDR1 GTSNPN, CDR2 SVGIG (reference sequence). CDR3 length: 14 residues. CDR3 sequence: CAWSVAGASYEQYF. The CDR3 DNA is TGTGCCTGGAGTGTAGCTGGGGCGTCCTACGAGCAGTACTTC.

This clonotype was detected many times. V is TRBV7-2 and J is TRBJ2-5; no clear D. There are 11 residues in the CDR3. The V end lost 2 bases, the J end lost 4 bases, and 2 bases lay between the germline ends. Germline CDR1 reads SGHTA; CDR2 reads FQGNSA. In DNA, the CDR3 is TGTGCCAGCAGCTTAATAGAGACCCAGTACTTC. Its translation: CASSLIETQYF.

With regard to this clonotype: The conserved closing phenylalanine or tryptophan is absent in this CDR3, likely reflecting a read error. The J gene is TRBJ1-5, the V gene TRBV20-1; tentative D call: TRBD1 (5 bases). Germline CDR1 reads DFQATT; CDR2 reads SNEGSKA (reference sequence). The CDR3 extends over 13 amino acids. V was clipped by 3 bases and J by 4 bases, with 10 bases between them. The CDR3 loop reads CSARGPTNQPQHL. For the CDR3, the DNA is TGCAGTGCTAGGGGACCCACGAATCAGCCCCAGCATCTT.

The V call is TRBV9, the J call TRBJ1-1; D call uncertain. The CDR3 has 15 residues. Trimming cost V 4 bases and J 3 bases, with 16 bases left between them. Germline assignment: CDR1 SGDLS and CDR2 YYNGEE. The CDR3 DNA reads TGTGCCAGCAGCACCAGACATGGATGGGACACTGAAGCTTTCTTT. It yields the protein CASSTRHGWDTEAFF.

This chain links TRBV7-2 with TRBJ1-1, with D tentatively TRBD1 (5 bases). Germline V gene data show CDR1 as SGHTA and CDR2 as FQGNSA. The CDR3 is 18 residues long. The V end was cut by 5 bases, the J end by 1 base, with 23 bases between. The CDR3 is CASSQGSILGQGNTEAFF. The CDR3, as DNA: TGTGCCAGCAGCCAAGGGTCGATCTTAGGGCAGGGGAACACTGAAGCTTTCTTT.

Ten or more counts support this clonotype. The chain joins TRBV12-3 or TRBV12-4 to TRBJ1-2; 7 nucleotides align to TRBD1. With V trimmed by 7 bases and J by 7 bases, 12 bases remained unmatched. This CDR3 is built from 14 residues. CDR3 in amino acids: CASTNTGVLAGYTF. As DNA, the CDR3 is TGTGCCAGCACAAACACAGGGGTCCTGGCTGGCTACACCTTC.

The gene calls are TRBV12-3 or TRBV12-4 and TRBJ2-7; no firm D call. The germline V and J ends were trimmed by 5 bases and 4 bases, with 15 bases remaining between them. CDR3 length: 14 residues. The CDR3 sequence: CASSNPRLIYEQYF. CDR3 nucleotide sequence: TGTGCCAGCAGTAACCCCCGACTGATTTACGAGCAGTACTTC.

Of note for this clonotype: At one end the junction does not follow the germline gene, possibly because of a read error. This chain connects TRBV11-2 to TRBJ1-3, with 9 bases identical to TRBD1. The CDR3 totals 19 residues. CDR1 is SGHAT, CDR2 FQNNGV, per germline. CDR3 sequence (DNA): TGCGCCAGCAGCCAAGATTGGGGGACAGGGCGGCCGGGGGGAAACACCATATATTTT. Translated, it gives CASSQDWGTGRPGGNTIYF.

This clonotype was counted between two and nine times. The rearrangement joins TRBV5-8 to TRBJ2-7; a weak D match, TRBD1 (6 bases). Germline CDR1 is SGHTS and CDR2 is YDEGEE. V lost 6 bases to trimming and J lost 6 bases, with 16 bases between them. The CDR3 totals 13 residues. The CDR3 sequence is CASKKRGGLEQYF. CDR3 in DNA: TGTGCCAGCAAGAAGAGAGGGGGTCTCGAGCAGTACTTC.

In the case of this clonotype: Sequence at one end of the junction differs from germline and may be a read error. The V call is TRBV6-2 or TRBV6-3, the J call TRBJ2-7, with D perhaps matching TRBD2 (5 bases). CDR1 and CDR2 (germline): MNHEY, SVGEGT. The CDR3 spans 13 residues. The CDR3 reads CTSSYVGGGEQYF. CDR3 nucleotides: TGTACCAGCAGTTACGTCGGTGGAGGAGAGCAGTACTTC.

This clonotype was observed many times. Written as DNA, the CDR3 is TGTGCCAGCAGCGTAGAACAAGCTGGAAACACCATATATTTT. Amino acids: CASSVEQAGNTIYF. The J gene is TRBJ1-3, the V gene TRBV9; D uncertain. Germline CDR1 is SGDLS and CDR2 is YYNGEE. V dropped 0 bases and J dropped 2 bases, with 6 bases sitting between them. The CDR3 is made up of 14 amino acids.

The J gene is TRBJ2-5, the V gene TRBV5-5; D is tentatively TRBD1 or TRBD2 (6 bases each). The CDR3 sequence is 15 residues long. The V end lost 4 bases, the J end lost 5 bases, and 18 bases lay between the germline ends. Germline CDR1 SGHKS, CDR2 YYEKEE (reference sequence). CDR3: CASSGGPALGETQYF. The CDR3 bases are TGTGCCAGCAGCGGGGGGCCAGCCCTCGGGGAGACCCAGTACTTC.

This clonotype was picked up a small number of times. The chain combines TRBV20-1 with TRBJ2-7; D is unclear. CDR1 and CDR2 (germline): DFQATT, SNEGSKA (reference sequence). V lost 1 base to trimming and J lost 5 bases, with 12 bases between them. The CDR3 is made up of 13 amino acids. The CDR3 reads CSARAPGYNEQYF. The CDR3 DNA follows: TGCAGTGCTAGAGCTCCGGGCTACAACGAGCAGTACTTC.

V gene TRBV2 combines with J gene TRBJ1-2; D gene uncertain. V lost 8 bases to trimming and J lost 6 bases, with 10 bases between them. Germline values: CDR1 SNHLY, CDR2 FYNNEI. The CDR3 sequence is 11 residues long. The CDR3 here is CASGGGNGYTF. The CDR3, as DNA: TGTGCCAGCGGAGGCGGGAATGGCTACACCTTC.

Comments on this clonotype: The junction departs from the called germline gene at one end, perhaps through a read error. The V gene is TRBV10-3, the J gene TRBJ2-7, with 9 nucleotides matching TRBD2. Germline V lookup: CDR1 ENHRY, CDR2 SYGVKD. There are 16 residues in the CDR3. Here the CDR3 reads CASSKTSGELTYEQYF. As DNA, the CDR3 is TGTGCCAGCAGTAAGACTAGCGGAGAACTTACCTACGAGCAGTACTTC.

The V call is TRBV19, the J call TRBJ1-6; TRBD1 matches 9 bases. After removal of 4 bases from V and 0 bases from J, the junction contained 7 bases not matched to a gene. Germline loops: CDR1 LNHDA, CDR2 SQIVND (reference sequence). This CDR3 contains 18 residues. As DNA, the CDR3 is TGTGCCAGTAGTACTAGCACAGGGGGCGTCTCCTATAATTCACCCCTCCACTTT. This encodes CASSTSTGGVSYNSPLHF.

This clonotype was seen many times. CDR3 protein: CASSSHDRVHYGYTF. CDR3 nucleotide sequence: TGTGCCAGTAGTTCCCACGACAGGGTACACTATGGCTACACCTTC. The chain combines TRBV19 with TRBJ1-2; 7 bases fit TRBD1. The CDR3 is made up of 15 amino acids. Germline CDR1 reads LNHDA; CDR2 reads SQIVND (reference sequence). V was pared by 5 bases and J by 3 bases, with 9 bases of the junction left unmatched.

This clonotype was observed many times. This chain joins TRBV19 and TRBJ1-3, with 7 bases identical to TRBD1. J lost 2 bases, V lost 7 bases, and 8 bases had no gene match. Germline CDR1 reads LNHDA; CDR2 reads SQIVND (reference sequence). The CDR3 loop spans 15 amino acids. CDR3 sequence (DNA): TGTGCCAGTAACCGAGGGGGGACAGCTGGAAACACCATATATTTT. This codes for CASNRGGTAGNTIYF.

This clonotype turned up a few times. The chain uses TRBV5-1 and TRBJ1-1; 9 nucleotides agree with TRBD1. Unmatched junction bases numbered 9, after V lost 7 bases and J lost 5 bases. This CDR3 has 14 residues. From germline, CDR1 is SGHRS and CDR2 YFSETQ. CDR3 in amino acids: CASRSGQGFTEAFF. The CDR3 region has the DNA TGCGCCAGCCGATCGGGACAGGGCTTTACTGAAGCTTTCTTT.

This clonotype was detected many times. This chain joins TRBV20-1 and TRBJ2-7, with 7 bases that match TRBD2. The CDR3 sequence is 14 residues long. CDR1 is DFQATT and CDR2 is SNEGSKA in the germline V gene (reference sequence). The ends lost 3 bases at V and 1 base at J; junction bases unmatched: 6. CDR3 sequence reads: CSARWRAGSYEQYF. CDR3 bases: TGCAGTGCTAGGTGGCGAGCGGGGTCCTACGAGCAGTACTTC.